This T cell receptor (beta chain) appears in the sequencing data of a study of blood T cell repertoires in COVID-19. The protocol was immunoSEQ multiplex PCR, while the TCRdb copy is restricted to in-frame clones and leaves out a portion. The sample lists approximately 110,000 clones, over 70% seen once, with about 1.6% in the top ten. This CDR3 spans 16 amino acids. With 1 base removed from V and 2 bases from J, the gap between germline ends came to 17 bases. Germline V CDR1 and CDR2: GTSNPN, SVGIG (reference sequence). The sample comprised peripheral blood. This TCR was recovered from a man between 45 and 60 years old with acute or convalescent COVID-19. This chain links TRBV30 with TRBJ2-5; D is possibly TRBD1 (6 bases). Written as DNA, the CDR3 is TGTGCCTGGAGTGAGGGTTCAGGGGTTGGGCAAGAGACCCAGTACTTC. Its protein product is CAWSEGSGVGQETQYF.